This T cell receptor (beta chain) stems from a study of long-term antiretroviral therapy in people with HIV. Study-level points and caveats: Investigators report no available data on ART adherence, viral resistance or therapy changes.

Researchers ran immunoSEQ v3.0 at survey level. The table came from immunoSEQ multiplex PCR; TCRdb's copy has only in-frame clones and leaves some out. The table includes 25,000 to 35,000 clones, around nine tenths detected once. Comments on this clone: Its antigen is not known. The junction shows a germline mismatch at one end, possibly a read error.

Germline CDR1 SNHLY, CDR2 FYNNEI. The length of the CDR3 is 12 residues. Here the sequenced sample was unsorted PBMCs, taken 5 to 5.5 years after starting antiretroviral therapy. This sequence joins TRBV2 and TRBJ2-3, with D hard to call. This clonotype was obtained from a woman aged 40-49 years with HIV. CDR3: CASREGMDTQYF. The CDR3 DNA reads TGTGCCAGCAGGGAAGGGATGGATACGCAGTATTTT.